This TCR beta chain comes out of a study of shared clonotypes between healthy human individuals. As for the study in general: Donors, aged 18 to 49, were a couple of women and a few men. Broader study findings: Naive CD4 clonotype sharing across a few donors was 4% to 5.5%. A reduction in generation probabilities was seen for non-shared clonotypes relative to those shared by all four donors.

CDR1 and CDR2 (germline): SNHLY, FYNNEI. V lost 8 bases and J lost 5, with 12 bases in between. CDR3 length: 13 residues. This clone was counted between two and nine times. Antigen: not known. In replicate PCRs of sorted subsets, around 0.2 ug DNA, approximately 30,000 T cell genomes, was used. Sequencing used immunoSEQ multiplex PCR; TCRdb keeps in-frame clones, though not all of them. The sample holds approximately 2.1 million clones, approximately 93% seen once. This TCR came from a man younger than 30 in good health. Some clones in this sample may be carry-over from other donors' samples. The chain combines TRBV2 with TRBJ2-2, with no clear D. Material for sequencing was naive CD4+ T cells from PBMCs. This sample's subset: CD45RA+ positively selected. For the CDR3, the DNA is TGTGCCAGCGATGATAGAGGTACCGGGGAGCTGTTTTTT. This codes for CASDDRGTGELFF.